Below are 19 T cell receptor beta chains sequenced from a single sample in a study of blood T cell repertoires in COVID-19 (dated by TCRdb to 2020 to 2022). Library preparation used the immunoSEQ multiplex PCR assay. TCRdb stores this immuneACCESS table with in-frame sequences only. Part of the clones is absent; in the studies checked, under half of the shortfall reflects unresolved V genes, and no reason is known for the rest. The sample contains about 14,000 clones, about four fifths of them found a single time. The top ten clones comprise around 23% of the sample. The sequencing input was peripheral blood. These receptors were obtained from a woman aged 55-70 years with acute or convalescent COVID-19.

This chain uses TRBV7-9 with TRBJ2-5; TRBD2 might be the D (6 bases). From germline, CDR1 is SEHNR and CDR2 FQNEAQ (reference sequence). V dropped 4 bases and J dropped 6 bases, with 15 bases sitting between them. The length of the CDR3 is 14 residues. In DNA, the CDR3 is TGTGCCAGCAGCTGGGCGGAGGGCCTGCAGACCCAGTACTTC. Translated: CASSWAEGLQTQYF.

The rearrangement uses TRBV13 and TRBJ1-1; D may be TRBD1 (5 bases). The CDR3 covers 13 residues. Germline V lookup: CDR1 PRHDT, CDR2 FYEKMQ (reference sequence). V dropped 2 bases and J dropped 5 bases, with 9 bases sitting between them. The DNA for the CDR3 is TGTGCCAGCAGCTTAAGGGGTGCAACTGAAGCTTTCTTT. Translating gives CASSLRGATEAFF.

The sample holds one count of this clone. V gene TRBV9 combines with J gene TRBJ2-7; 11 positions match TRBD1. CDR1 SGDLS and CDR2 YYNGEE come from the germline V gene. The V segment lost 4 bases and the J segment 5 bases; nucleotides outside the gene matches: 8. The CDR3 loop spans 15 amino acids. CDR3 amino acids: CASSRGRTGGHEQYF. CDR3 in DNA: TGTGCCAGCAGCCGGGGGAGGACAGGGGGCCACGAGCAGTACTTC. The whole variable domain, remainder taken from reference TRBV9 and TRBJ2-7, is DSGVTQTPKHLITATGQRVTLRCSPRSGDLSVYWYQQSLDQGLQFLIQYYNGEERAKGNILERFSAQQFPDLHSELNLSSLELGDSALYFCASSRGRTGGHEQYFGPGTRLTVT.

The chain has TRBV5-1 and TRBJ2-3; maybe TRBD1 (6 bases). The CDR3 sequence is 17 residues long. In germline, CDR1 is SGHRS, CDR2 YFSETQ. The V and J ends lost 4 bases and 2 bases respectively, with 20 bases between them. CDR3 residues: CASSPGIGGIDTDTQYF. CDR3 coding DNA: TGCGCCAGCAGCCCGGGGATAGGGGGTATCGACACAGATACGCAGTATTTT.

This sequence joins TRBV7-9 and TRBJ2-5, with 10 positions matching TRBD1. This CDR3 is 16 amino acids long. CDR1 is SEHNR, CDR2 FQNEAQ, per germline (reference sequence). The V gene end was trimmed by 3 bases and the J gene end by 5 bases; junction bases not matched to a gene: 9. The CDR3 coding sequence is TGTGCCAGCAGCTTGCAGTGGGACAGGGGTGGGGAGACCCAGTACTTC. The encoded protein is CASSLQWDRGGETQYF.

The CDR3 DNA follows: TGCGCCAGCAGCTTTTCAGGAAACACCATATATTTT. Its protein is CASSFSGNTIYF. The chain couples TRBV5-1 to TRBJ1-3; D remains unclear. The CDR3 spans 12 residues. Germline CDR1 reads SGHRS; CDR2 reads YFSETQ. Trimming pared 2 bases from V and 4 bases from J, leaving 4 bases between.

CDR3 coding DNA: TGTGCCAGCAGCACGAGAACGTACTCTGGGGCCAACGTCCTGACTTTC. Translating it yields CASSTRTYSGANVLTF. The chain has TRBV9 and TRBJ2-6, with D uncertain. Germline V gives CDR1 SGDLS, CDR2 YYNGEE. Trimming shortened V by 4 bases and J by 0 bases, and 11 bases separated the two germline ends. The CDR3 extends over 16 amino acids. Full variable domain (outside the CDR3, taken from reference TRBV9 and TRBJ2-6): DSGVTQTPKHLITATGQRVTLRCSPRSGDLSVYWYQQSLDQGLQFLIQYYNGEERAKGNILERFSAQQFPDLHSELNLSSLELGDSALYFCASSTRTYSGANVLTFGAGSRLTVL.

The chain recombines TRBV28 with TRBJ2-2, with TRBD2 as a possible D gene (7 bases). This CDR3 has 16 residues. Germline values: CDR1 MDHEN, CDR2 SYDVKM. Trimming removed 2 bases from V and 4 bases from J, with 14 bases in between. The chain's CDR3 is CASSLAGAHSTGELFF. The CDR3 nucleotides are TGTGCCAGCAGTTTAGCGGGGGCGCACAGCACCGGGGAGCTGTTTTTT.

The CDR3 region has the DNA TGTGCCAGCAGAGTAGATACAGGGTTGAAAGACTACACCTTC. Protein sequence: CASRVDTGLKDYTF. The chain has TRBV6-5 and TRBJ1-2; TRBD1 might be the D (6 bases). The ends were cut back, 6 bases at V and 10 bases at J, with 21 bases in the middle. Germline CDR1 MNHEY, CDR2 SVGAGI. The CDR3 extends over 14 amino acids.

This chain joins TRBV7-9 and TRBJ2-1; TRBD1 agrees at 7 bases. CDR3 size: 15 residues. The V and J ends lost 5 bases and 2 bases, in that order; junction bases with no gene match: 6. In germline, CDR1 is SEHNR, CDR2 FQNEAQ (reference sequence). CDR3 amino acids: CASSRIQGTYNEQFF. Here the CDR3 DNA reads TGTGCCAGCAGCCGGATACAGGGGACCTACAATGAGCAGTTCTTC.

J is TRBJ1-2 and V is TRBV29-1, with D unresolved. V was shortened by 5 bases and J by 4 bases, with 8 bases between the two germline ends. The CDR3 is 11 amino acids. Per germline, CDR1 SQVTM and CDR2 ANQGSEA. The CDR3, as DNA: TGCAGCGTTTCACAGAGCTATGGCTACACCTTC. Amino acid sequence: CSVSQSYGYTF.

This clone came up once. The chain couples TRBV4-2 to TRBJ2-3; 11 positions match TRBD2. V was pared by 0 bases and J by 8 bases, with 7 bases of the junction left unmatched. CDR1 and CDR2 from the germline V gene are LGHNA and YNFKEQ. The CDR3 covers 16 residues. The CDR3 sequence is CASSQELLAGAGTQYF. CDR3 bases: TGTGCCAGCAGCCAAGAACTACTAGCGGGGGCGGGTACGCAGTATTTT.

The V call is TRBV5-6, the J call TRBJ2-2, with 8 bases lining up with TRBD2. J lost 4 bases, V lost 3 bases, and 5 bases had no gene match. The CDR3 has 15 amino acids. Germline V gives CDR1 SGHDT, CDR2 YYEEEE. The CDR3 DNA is TGTGCCAGCAGCTCGGGGGGGCTGAGCACCGGGGAGCTGTTTTTT. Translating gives CASSSGGLSTGELFF.

This CDR3 is CASSVTGSNSGANVLTF. The DNA of the CDR3 is TGTGCCAGCAGCGTAACGGGATCGAACTCTGGGGCCAACGTCCTGACTTTC. This chain joins TRBV9 and TRBJ2-6; D might be TRBD2 (5 bases). Germline V gene data show CDR1 as SGDLS and CDR2 as YYNGEE. With 1 base removed from V and 0 bases from J, the gap between germline ends came to 11 bases. The CDR3 loop spans 17 amino acids. The complete variable domain, with remaining parts taken from reference TRBV9 and TRBJ2-6, reads DSGVTQTPKHLITATGQRVTLRCSPRSGDLSVYWYQQSLDQGLQFLIQYYNGEERAKGNILERFSAQQFPDLHSELNLSSLELGDSALYFCASSVTGSNSGANVLTFGAGSRLTVL.

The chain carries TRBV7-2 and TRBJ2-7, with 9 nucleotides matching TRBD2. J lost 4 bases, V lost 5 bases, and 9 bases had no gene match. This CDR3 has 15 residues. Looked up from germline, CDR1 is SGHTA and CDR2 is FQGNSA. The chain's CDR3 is CASSRNSGGVYEQYF. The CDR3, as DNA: TGTGCCAGCAGCCGTAATAGCGGGGGTGTTTACGAGCAGTACTTC.

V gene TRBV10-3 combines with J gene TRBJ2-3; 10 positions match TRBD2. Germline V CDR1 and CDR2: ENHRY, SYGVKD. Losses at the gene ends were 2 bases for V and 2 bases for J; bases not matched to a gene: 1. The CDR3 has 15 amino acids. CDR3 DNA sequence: TGTGCCATCAGTGAGACTAGCGGGGTCACAGATACGCAGTATTTT. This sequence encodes CAISETSGVTDTQYF.

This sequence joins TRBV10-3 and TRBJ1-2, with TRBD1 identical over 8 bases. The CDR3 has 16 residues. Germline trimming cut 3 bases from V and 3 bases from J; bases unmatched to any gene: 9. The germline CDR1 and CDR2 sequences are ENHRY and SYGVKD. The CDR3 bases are TGTGCCATCAGTGACCCGTTTCTGGGACAGGACTATGGCTACACCTTC. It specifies CAISDPFLGQDYGYTF.

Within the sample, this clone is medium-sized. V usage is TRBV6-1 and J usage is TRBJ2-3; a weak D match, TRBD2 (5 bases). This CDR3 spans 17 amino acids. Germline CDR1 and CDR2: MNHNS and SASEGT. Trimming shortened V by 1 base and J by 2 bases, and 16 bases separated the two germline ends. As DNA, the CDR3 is TGTGCCAGCAGTGAAGGAGAGGGCGAGACGATCACAGATACGCAGTATTTT. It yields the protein CASSEGEGETITDTQYF.

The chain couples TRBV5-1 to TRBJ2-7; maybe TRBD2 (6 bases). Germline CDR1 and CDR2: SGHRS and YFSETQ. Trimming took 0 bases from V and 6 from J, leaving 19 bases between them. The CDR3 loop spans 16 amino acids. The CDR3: CASSLVVTSSPSEQYF. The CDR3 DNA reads TGCGCCAGCAGCTTGGTGGTGACTAGTTCTCCCTCCGAGCAGTACTTC.